This T cell receptor (beta chain) was identified during a study of blood T cell repertoires in COVID-19 (dated by TCRdb to 2019 to 2021). Study-wide context: Collaborator samples came from the United States, Italy and Spain and covered acute and convalescent phases of COVID-19. The prospective study material was composed of cDNA or gDNA derived from T cells, B-cell-depleted T cells, or PBMCs. The dataset comprised deeply sampled blood TCRbeta repertoires from subjects exposed to, actively infected with, or recovered from COVID-19. The repertoires were made available in a free public database intended to serve as a resource for research on the immune response to SARS-CoV-2. The samples were drawn from the first 160 participants of the ongoing ImmuneRACE study and from 950 to 1,500 subjects provided by 6 global collaborators. Nearly every sample came with metadata listing a de-identified subject ID, COVID-19 status, age in years and sex. Where available, HLA class I and class II types were obtained from metadata supplied by the sample provider rather than from assay-based typing. Beyond this particular receptor, the publication reports: How much clinical and demographic metadata was included differed by source and by participant, and the metadata was provided uncurated.

A remark on this clone: It has no known antigen specificity. Qualities for individual bases were not recorded, and no much larger clone is one base off.

TCRbeta CDR3 regions were amplified from genomic DNA by means of the immunoSEQ Assay, a bias-controlled multiplex PCR. Per the source publication's procedure: The number of nucleated cells in each sample was estimated by amplification of reference gene primers within the assay. To quantify the absolute abundance of each unique TCRbeta CDR3 rearrangement, sequence reads were collapsed and filtered. For each sample, productive Simpson clonality was calculated as the square root of Simpson's diversity index over productive rearrangements. This is the immuneACCESS table as TCRdb keeps it, with only in-frame sequences that have V and J called. A part of the clones is gone; compared with another copy, unresolved V genes explain less than half, and the rest is unexplained. That table furnishes V, J and clone size, whereas the DNA furnished D and trimming. Across this sample there are roughly 250,000 clones, with 85% to 90% seen only once. The top ten clonotypes cover around 0.8% of the sample.

Each collaborating institution followed its own protocols to collect whole blood in K2EDTA tubes. For TCRbeta analysis, collaborators shipped samples in one of three forms: frozen whole blood, isolated PBMCs, or DNA extracted from either of those sample types. The sequence was collected from a man younger than 40 with acute or convalescent COVID-19. Source material: peripheral blood.

The CDR3 region reads CASSLYRTSGRADEQFF. In nucleotide form, the sequence is TGTGCCAGCAGTTTATACCGGACTAGCGGGAGGGCCGATGAGCAGTTCTTC. The chain employs TRBV28 and TRBJ2-1; 15 middle bases align to TRBD2. From a lookup of the germline V gene, CDR1 and CDR2 are MDHEN and SYDVKM. V is pruned by 1 base and J by 8 bases, leaving 6 bases of the junction without a gene match. The CDR3 spans 17 residues, from the cysteine through the phenylalanine. Only the CDR3 region is kept as DNA, spanning 51 bases read in frame from base 1.